This TCR beta chain was profiled in a study of blood T cell repertoires in COVID-19. Study-level background: COVID-19 samples collected from the United States, Italy and Spain covered acute and convalescent phases. The analysed material was cDNA or gDNA that came from T cells, B-cell-depleted T cells, or PBMCs.

Seattle researchers signed up patients amid active infection and tracked them longitudinally. V lost 1 base to trimming and J lost 3 bases; unmatched junction nucleotides: 8. Germline V gene data show CDR1 as LGHNA and CDR2 as YSLEER. CDR3 length: 17 amino acids. Per the authors' pipeline: Nucleated cell counts were estimated from reference gene primer amplification. Sequencing was performed with immunoSEQ multiplex PCR; in TCRdb, only in-frame clones are kept and a portion is missing. V, J and clone size reflect that table, while D and trimming were determined from the DNA. Of approximately 170,000 clones listed, 93% were seen once; the top ten hold about 2%.

The sequence was obtained from a woman aged 60 to 75 with COVID-19, enrolled during active disease. This rearrangement joins TRBV4-3 to TRBJ1-2; 10 nucleotides match TRBD1. The source material was peripheral blood. The DNA for the CDR3 is TGCGCCAGCAGCCAAGGTACCGGACAGGGGGTTTACTATGGCTACACCTTC. Translated: CASSQGTGQGVYYGYTF.